This record covers a single TCR beta chain. Germline V gene data show CDR1 as SGHTA and CDR2 as FQGTGA. Trimming took off 0 bases at V and 3 bases at J, with 6 bases between the two ends. CDR3 length: 14 residues. Assay: immunoSEQ multiplex PCR; the TCRdb copy retains only in-frame clones and omits some. The table includes 70,000 to 80,000 clones, about 93% detected once. The sample originates from a study of T cell changes during pregnancy in multiple sclerosis. Sequencing was performed on CD4+ T cells from peripheral blood mononuclear cells, taken before pregnancy. The rearrangement joins TRBV7-3 to TRBJ2-1; no clear D gene. The receptor was derived from a female donor with multiple sclerosis, enrolled in a pregnancy study. The CDR3 protein is CASSLTPHYNEQFF. As DNA, the CDR3 is TGTGCCAGCAGCTTAACCCCCCACTACAATGAGCAGTTCTTC.